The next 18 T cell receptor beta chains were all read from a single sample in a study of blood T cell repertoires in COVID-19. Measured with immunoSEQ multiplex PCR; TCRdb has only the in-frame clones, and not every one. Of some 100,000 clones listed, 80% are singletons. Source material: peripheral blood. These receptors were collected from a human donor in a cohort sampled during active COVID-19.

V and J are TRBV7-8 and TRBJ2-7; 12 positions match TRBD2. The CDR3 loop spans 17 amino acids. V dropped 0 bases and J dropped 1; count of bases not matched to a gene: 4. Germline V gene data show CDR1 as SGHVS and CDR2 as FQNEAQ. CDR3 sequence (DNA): TGTGCCAGCAGCTTAGCCCTAGCGGGAGGGCGATCCTACGAGCAGTACTTC. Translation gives CASSLALAGGRSYEQYF.

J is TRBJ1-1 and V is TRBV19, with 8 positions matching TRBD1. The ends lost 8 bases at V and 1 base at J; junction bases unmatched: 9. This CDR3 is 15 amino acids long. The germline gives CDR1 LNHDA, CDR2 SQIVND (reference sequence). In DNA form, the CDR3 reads TGTGCCAGTCACCCGGGGGACAGGCGGAACACTGAAGCTTTCTTT. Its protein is CASHPGDRRNTEAFF.

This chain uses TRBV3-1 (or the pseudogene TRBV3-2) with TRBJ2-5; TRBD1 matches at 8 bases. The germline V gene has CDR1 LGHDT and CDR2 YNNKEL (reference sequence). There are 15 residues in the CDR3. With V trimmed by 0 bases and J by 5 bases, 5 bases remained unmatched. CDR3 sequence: CASSQDPDRAETQYF. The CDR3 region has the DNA TGTGCCAGCAGCCAAGATCCGGACAGGGCGGAGACCCAGTACTTC.

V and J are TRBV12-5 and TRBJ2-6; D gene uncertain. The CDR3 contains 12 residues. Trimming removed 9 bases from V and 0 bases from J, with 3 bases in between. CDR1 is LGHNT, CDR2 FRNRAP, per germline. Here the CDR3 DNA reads TGTGCTAGCAGCTCTGGGGCCAACGTCCTGACTTTC. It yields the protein CASSSGANVLTF.

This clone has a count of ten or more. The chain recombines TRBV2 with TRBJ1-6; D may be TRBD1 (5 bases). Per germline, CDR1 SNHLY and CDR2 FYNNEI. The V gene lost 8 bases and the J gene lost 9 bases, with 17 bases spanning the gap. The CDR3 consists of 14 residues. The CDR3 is CASLQGPGVSPLHF. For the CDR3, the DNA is TGTGCCAGCCTTCAGGGACCGGGGGTTTCACCCCTCCACTTT. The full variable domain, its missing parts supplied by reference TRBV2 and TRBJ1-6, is EPEVTQTPSHQVTQMGQEVILRCVPISNHLYFYWYRQILGQKVEFLVSFYNNEISEKSEIFDDQFSVERPDGSNFTLKIRSTKLEDSAMYFCASLQGPGVSPLHFGNGTRLTVT.

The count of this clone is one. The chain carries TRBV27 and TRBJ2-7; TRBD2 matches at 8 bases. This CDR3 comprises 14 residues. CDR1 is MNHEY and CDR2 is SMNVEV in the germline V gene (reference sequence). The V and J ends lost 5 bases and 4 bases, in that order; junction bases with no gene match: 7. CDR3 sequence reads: CASSLREGSYEQYF. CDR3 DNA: TGTGCCAGCAGTCTCCGGGAGGGTTCTTACGAGCAGTACTTC.

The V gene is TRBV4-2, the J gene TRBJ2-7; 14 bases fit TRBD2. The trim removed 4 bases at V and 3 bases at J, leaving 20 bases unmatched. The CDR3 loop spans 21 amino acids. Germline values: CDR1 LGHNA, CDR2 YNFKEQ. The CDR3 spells CASSRTGTSGRGVGGLYEQYF. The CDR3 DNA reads TGTGCCAGCAGCCGGACCGGGACTAGCGGGAGAGGCGTGGGTGGCCTCTACGAGCAGTACTTC.

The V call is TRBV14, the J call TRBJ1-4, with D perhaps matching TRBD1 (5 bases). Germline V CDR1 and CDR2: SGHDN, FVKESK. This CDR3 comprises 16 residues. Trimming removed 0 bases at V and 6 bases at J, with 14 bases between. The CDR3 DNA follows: TGTGCCAGCAGCCAAGATCGCGGGGGTAATTATGAAAAACTGTTTTTT. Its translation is CASSQDRGGNYEKLFF. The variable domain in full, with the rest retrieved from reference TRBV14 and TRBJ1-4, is EAGVTQFPSHSVIEKGQTVTLRCDPISGHDNLYWYRRVMGKEIKFLLHFVKESKQDESGMPNNRFLAERTGGTYSTLKVQPAELEDSGVYFCASSQDRGGNYEKLFFGSGTQLSVL.

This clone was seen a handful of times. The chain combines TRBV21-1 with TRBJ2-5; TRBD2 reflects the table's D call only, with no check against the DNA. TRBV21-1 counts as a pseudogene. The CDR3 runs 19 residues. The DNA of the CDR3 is TGTGCCAGCAGCAAATTAAGGGGACCGGGAGAGCCCCTCGTACAGACCCAGTACTTC. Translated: CASSKLRGPGEPLVQTQYF.

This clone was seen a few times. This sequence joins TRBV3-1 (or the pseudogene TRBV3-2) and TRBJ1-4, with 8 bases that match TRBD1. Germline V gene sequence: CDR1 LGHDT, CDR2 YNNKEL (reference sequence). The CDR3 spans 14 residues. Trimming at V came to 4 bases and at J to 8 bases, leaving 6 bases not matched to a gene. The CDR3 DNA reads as TGTGCCAGCAGCCGGACAGGGATGGTGGAAAAACTGTTTTTT. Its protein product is CASSRTGMVEKLFF.

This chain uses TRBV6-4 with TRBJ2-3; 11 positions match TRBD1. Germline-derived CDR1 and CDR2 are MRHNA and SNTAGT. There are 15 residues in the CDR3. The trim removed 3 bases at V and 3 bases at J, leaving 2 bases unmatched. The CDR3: CASSEGTGGTDTQYF. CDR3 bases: TGTGCCAGCAGTGAGGGGACAGGGGGAACAGATACGCAGTATTTT.

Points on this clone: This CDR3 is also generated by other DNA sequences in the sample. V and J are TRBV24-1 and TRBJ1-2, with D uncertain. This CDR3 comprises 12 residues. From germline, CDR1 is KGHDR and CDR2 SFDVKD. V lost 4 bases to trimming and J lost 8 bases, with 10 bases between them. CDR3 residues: CATSDPSRGYTF. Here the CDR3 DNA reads TGTGCCACCAGTGACCCCTCTAGGGGCTACACCTTC.

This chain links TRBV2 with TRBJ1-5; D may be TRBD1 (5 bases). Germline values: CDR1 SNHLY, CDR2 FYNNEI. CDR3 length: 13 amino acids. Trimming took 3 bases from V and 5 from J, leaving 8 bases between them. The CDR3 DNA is TGTGCCAGCAGTGACAGGGTTTATCAGCCCCAGCATTTT. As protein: CASSDRVYQPQHF.

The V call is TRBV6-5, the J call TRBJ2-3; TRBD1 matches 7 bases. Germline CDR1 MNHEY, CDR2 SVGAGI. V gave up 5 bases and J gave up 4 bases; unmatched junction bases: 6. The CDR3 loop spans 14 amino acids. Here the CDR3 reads CASSPDRAADTQYF. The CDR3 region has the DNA TGTGCCAGCAGTCCTGACAGGGCGGCAGATACGCAGTATTTT.

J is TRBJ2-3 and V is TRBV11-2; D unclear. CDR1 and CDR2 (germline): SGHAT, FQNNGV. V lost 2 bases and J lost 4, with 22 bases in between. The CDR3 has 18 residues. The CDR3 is CASSLFAPMSRVADTQYF. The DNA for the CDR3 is TGTGCCAGCAGCTTATTCGCCCCTATGTCCCGGGTTGCAGATACGCAGTATTTT.

CDR3 amino acids: CASSTLGQDQANYGYTF. In DNA form, the CDR3 reads TGTGCCAGCAGCACCCTAGGACAGGACCAAGCTAACTATGGCTACACCTTC. The rearrangement links TRBV7-9 to TRBJ1-2, with 7 bases lining up with TRBD1. Trimming removed 5 bases from V and 0 bases from J; junction bases left unmatched: 12. The CDR3 is 17 residues long. The germline V gene has CDR1 SEHNR and CDR2 FQNEAQ (reference sequence).

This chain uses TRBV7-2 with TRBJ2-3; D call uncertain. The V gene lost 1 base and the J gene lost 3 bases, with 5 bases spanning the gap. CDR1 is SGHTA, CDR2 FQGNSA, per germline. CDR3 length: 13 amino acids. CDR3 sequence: CASSLVRTDTQYF. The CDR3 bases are TGTGCCAGCAGCTTAGTTCGGACAGATACGCAGTATTTT.

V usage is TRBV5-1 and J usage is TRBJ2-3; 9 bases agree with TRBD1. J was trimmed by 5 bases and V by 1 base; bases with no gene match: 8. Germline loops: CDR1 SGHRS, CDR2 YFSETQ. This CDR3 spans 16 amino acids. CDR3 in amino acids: CASSLRGQGYLDTQYF. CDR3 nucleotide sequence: TGCGCCAGCAGCTTGAGGGGACAGGGTTATTTAGATACGCAGTATTTT.